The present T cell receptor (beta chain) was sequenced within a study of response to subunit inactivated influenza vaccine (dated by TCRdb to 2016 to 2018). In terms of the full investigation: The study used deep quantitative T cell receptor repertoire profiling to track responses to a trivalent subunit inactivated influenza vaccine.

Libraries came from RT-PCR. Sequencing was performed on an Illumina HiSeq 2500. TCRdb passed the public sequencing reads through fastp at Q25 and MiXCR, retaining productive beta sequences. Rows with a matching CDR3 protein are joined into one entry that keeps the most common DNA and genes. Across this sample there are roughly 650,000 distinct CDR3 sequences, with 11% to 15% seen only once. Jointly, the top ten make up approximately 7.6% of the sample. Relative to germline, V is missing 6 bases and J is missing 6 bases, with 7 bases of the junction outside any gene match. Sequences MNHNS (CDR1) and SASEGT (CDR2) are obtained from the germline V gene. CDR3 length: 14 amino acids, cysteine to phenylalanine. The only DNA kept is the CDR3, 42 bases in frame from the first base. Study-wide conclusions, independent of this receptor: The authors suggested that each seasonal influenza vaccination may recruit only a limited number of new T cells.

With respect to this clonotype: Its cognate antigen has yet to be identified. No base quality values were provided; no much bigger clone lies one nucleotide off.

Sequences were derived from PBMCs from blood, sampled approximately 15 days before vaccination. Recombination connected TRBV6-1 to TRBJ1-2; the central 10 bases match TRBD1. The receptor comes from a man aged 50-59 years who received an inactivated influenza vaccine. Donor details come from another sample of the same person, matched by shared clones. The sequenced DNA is TGTGCCAGCAGCCGTGGACAGGGGGTACATGGCTACACCTTC. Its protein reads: CASSRGQGVHGYTF.